What follows are 27 T cell receptor beta chains derived from one specimen sequenced in a study of blood T cell repertoires in COVID-19. Method: immunoSEQ multiplex PCR; TCRdb's copy keeps in-frame clones and lacks some. The sample carries some 71,000 clones, approximately 82% recorded once. Sequencing was performed on peripheral blood. These receptors all come from a woman between 50 and 59 years old with acute or convalescent COVID-19.

CDR3 amino acids: CSVGLYFGEQFF. The DNA of the CDR3 is TGCAGCGTTGGGTTGTACTTCGGTGAGCAGTTCTTC. The chain has TRBV29-1 and TRBJ2-1; D is unresolved. The CDR3 covers 12 residues. V was pared by 4 bases and J by 9 bases, with 13 bases between. Germline V gives CDR1 SQVTM, CDR2 ANQGSEA.

This chain connects TRBV30 to TRBJ2-5, with 9 positions matching TRBD1. The CDR3 totals 12 residues. CDR1 is GTSNPN and CDR2 is SVGIG in the germline V gene (reference sequence). V dropped 4 bases and J dropped 7; count of bases not matched to a gene: 4. For the CDR3, the DNA is TGTGCCTGGAACAGGGGGCTAGCGACCCAGTACTTC. Encoded protein: CAWNRGLATQYF.

This clone has a handful of counts. V usage is TRBV27 and J usage is TRBJ2-3; D possibly corresponds to TRBD2 (6 bases). The V gene lost 4 bases and the J gene lost 5 bases, with 19 bases spanning the gap. This CDR3 spans 16 amino acids. Germline V gene lookup returns CDR1 MNHEY and CDR2 SMNVEV (reference sequence). CDR3 bases: TGTGCCAGCAGTTCCACCGGATGGAGGGTCGGAGATACGCAGTATTTT. Residues: CASSSTGWRVGDTQYF.

There are a few counts of this clone. The chain uses TRBV29-1 and TRBJ2-7, with a tentative D call TRBD2 (6 bases). This CDR3 comprises 12 residues. The germline CDR1 and CDR2 sequences are SQVTM and ANQGSEA. V gave up 4 bases and J gave up 2 bases, with 9 bases separating them. The CDR3 loop reads CSVASSAYEQYF. The DNA for the CDR3 is TGCAGCGTTGCGTCTAGCGCCTACGAGCAGTACTTC.

The V call is TRBV24-1, the J call TRBJ2-5; 7 positions agree with TRBD1. V dropped 5 bases and J dropped 4; count of bases not matched to a gene: 3. The CDR3 loop spans 13 amino acids. Germline CDR1 and CDR2: KGHDR and SFDVKD. Here the CDR3 reads CATSAQGTETQYF. CDR3 coding DNA: TGTGCCACCAGTGCACAGGGGACAGAGACCCAGTACTTC.

V usage is TRBV10-3 and J usage is TRBJ2-7; D possibly corresponds to TRBD1 (6 bases). V was clipped by 7 bases and J by 9 bases, with 16 bases between them. This CDR3 is built from 12 residues. Looked up from germline, CDR1 is ENHRY and CDR2 is SYGVKD. The chain's CDR3 is CAIMDPGDRQYF. In nucleotides, the CDR3 is TGTGCCATCATGGACCCAGGGGATCGGCAGTACTTC.

The chain is built from TRBV7-2 and TRBJ2-1, with D maybe TRBD1 (6 bases). Trimming took 3 bases from V and 9 from J, leaving 18 bases between them. This CDR3 is 15 amino acids long. Germline V lookup: CDR1 SGHTA, CDR2 FQGNSA. The CDR3 nucleotides are TGTGCCAGCAGCTTGAGGGGGAAGAGCGGAACTGAGCAGTTCTTC. This encodes CASSLRGKSGTEQFF.

A few counts support this clone. The gene calls are TRBV6-6 and TRBJ2-7; D perhaps matches TRBD2 (6 bases). The CDR3 totals 12 residues. Germline CDR1 is MNHNY and CDR2 is SVGAGI (reference sequence). The V gene lost 5 bases and the J gene lost 5 bases, with 10 bases spanning the gap. In DNA, the CDR3 is TGTGCCAGCAGTCCGGGAGTTGACGAGCAGTACTTC. Translated, it gives CASSPGVDEQYF.

This clone has only one observation. The genes are TRBV3-1 (or the pseudogene TRBV3-2) and TRBJ2-3; D uncertain. The CDR3 loop spans 14 amino acids. The V end was cut by 0 bases, the J end by 4 bases, with 8 bases between. From germline, CDR1 is LGHDT and CDR2 YNNKEL (reference sequence). The CDR3 DNA is TGTGCCAGCAGCCAAGATAATACTGCAGATACGCAGTATTTT. Its protein is CASSQDNTADTQYF.

The CDR3 reads CAISDPVNSGNTIYF. The CDR3 coding sequence is TGTGCCATCAGTGACCCGGTTAACTCTGGAAACACCATATATTTT. This chain connects TRBV10-3 to TRBJ1-3; no clear D. The CDR3 has 15 residues. The V and J ends lost 3 bases and 0 bases respectively, with 9 bases between them. Germline V gene data show CDR1 as ENHRY and CDR2 as SYGVKD.

This clone showed up just once. V is TRBV6-5 and J is TRBJ1-6, with 9 bases identical to TRBD1. Trimming cost V 6 bases and J 6 bases; bases outside gene matches: 6. Germline V gene data show CDR1 as MNHEY and CDR2 as SVGAGI. The CDR3 has 15 amino acids. CDR3 loop: CASRIQGASNSPLHF. In DNA, the CDR3 is TGTGCCAGCAGGATACAGGGGGCATCTAATTCACCCCTCCACTTT.

The rearrangement links TRBV10-3 to TRBJ1-1, with D perhaps matching TRBD1 (5 bases). The CDR3 length is 14 residues. Germline CDR1 reads ENHRY; CDR2 reads SYGVKD. V was cut by 4 bases and J by 4 bases, with 13 bases left in between. CDR3 sequence (DNA): TGTGCCATCAGTGCCCGCGGGGGACTCACTGAAGCTTTCTTT. This encodes CAISARGGLTEAFF.

This clone occurred a few times. The rearrangement links TRBV3-1 (or the pseudogene TRBV3-2) to TRBJ2-1; 9 bases map to TRBD2. Germline V gives CDR1 LGHDT, CDR2 YNNKEL (reference sequence). CDR3 length equals 18 residues. The ends lost 1 base at V and 0 bases at J; junction bases unmatched: 7. The CDR3 sequence is CASSQVVSGGPSYNEQFF. In DNA form, the CDR3 reads TGTGCCAGCAGCCAAGTAGTAAGCGGGGGGCCCTCCTACAATGAGCAGTTCTTC.

This clone was observed a few times. The chain combines TRBV28 with TRBJ2-7, with D tentatively TRBD1 (5 bases). Trimming stripped 3 bases from V and 3 bases from J, with 9 bases between. Germline CDR1 and CDR2: MDHEN and SYDVKM. The CDR3 totals 13 residues. CDR3 DNA: TGTGCCAGCAGTTTCGCAGGGCTCTACGAGCAGTACTTC. Protein product: CASSFAGLYEQYF.

This chain links TRBV29-1 with TRBJ2-6; 10 bases line up with TRBD1. V lost 3 bases, J lost 0 bases, and 2 bases stayed unmatched. Germline CDR1 is SQVTM and CDR2 is ANQGSEA. The CDR3 extends over 16 amino acids. The CDR3 loop is CSVEGQGTSGANVLTF. The CDR3 coding sequence is TGCAGCGTTGAGGGACAGGGGACCTCTGGGGCCAACGTCCTGACTTTC. The complete variable domain, with remaining parts taken from reference TRBV29-1 and TRBJ2-6, reads SAVISQKPSRDICQRGTSLTIQCQVDSQVTMMFWYRQQPGQSLTLIATANQGSEATYESGFVIDKFPISRPNLTFSTLTVSNMSPEDSSIYLCSVEGQGTSGANVLTFGAGSRLTVL.

CDR3 nucleotides: TGCGCCAGCAAGGGTGGGAGGAACACCGGGGAGCTGTTTTTT. Its translation: CASKGGRNTGELFF. The chain couples TRBV5-1 to TRBJ2-2; D may be TRBD2 (5 bases). Trimming removed 6 bases at V and 1 base at J, with 10 bases between. CDR1 is SGHRS, CDR2 YFSETQ, per germline. This CDR3 is 14 amino acids long.

The chain uses TRBV5-1 and TRBJ1-1; 8 bases fit TRBD1. With 3 bases clipped from V and 0 bases from J, the junction kept 7 bases outside the gene matches. CDR1 and CDR2 from the germline V gene are SGHRS and YFSETQ. The length of the CDR3 is 16 residues. The CDR3 spells CASSWGTGDLNTEAFF. The CDR3 bases are TGCGCCAGCAGCTGGGGGACAGGAGATCTGAACACTGAAGCTTTCTTT.

This rearrangement joins TRBV2 to TRBJ2-5, with D uncertain. This CDR3 has 14 amino acids. The V and J ends lost 4 bases and 0 bases respectively, with 9 bases between them. Germline V gene sequence: CDR1 SNHLY, CDR2 FYNNEI. The CDR3 nucleotides are TGTGCCAGCAGTGGAGGCCAGTACCAAGAGACCCAGTACTTC. Translating it yields CASSGGQYQETQYF.

The J gene is TRBJ2-3, the V gene TRBV9, with D unresolved. Deletions cut 4 bases from V and 0 bases from J, with 3 bases between. This CDR3 is 12 amino acids long. The germline gives CDR1 SGDLS, CDR2 YYNGEE. CDR3 nucleotides: TGTGCCAGCAGCCAGAGCACAGATACGCAGTATTTT. As protein: CASSQSTDTQYF.

V usage is TRBV3-1 (or the pseudogene TRBV3-2) and J usage is TRBJ1-1; 7 nucleotides match TRBD1. The CDR3 covers 14 residues. Germline loops: CDR1 LGHDT, CDR2 YNNKEL (reference sequence). The V and J ends lost 6 bases and 7 bases, in that order; junction bases with no gene match: 11. The CDR3 loop reads CASRNRGSGSEAFF. As DNA, the CDR3 is TGTGCCAGCAGGAACAGGGGCTCGGGGAGTGAAGCTTTCTTT.

This clone has just a few counts. V is TRBV4-3 and J is TRBJ2-5; maybe TRBD1 (5 bases). CDR3 size: 14 residues. Per germline, CDR1 LGHNA and CDR2 YSLEER. V was shortened by 1 base and J by 3 bases, with 9 bases between the two germline ends. CDR3 protein: CASSQVQGEETQYF. In DNA form, the CDR3 reads TGCGCCAGCAGCCAAGTCCAGGGTGAAGAGACCCAGTACTTC.

V gene TRBV4-2 combines with J gene TRBJ2-1; TRBD2 matches at 11 bases. Trimming removed 1 base from V and 5 bases from J; junction bases left unmatched: 4. The V gene's germline CDR1 is LGHNA and CDR2 YNFKEQ. The CDR3 is 16 amino acids. In nucleotides, the CDR3 is TGTGCCAGCAGCCAAGCCGGGACTAGCGGAAACAATGAGCAGTTCTTC. This encodes CASSQAGTSGNNEQFF.

The chain is built from TRBV9 and TRBJ2-5; TRBD1 matches at 8 bases. J was trimmed by 5 bases and V by 4 bases; bases with no gene match: 7. CDR1 and CDR2 from the germline V gene are SGDLS and YYNGEE. CDR3 length: 14 residues. The CDR3 here is CASSPRTGWETQYF. As DNA, the CDR3 is TGTGCCAGCAGCCCTAGGACAGGGTGGGAGACCCAGTACTTC. Filled out from reference TRBV9 and TRBJ2-5, the complete variable domain reads DSGVTQTPKHLITATGQRVTLRCSPRSGDLSVYWYQQSLDQGLQFLIQYYNGEERAKGNILERFSAQQFPDLHSELNLSSLELGDSALYFCASSPRTGWETQYFGPGTRLLVL.

The chain couples TRBV12-3 or TRBV12-4 to TRBJ2-2; D possibly corresponds to TRBD2 (6 bases). The ends were cut back, 3 bases at V and 4 bases at J, with 6 bases in the middle. This CDR3 region has 13 residues. DNA for the CDR3: TGTGCCAGCAGTTTGGGGGGCACCGGGGAGCTGTTTTTT. Encoded protein: CASSLGGTGELFF.

V usage is TRBV19 and J usage is TRBJ1-4, with D hard to call. CDR1 and CDR2 (germline): LNHDA, SQIVND (reference sequence). The length of the CDR3 is 14 residues. V gave up 1 base and J gave up 5 bases, with 8 bases separating them. CDR3 DNA sequence: TGTGCCAGTAGTATAGGGGCACAAAATGAAAAACTGTTTTTT. Translating gives CASSIGAQNEKLFF.

This chain connects TRBV11-2 to TRBJ1-4; D not resolved. Trimming left V 5 bases short and J 3 bases short, with 13 bases between. CDR1 and CDR2 (germline): SGHAT, FQNNGV. The CDR3 runs to 15 residues. The DNA for the CDR3 is TGTGCCAGCAGCCAGACCTACGGGGCTAATGAAAAACTGTTTTTT. It yields the protein CASSQTYGANEKLFF.

The chain is built from TRBV19 and TRBJ2-5; D is perhaps TRBD2 (6 bases). The CDR3 length is 15 residues. V gave up 3 bases and J gave up 2 bases, with 13 bases separating them. Germline V gives CDR1 LNHDA, CDR2 SQIVND (reference sequence). CDR3 amino acids: CASSMGASEQETQYF. For the CDR3, the DNA is TGTGCCAGTAGTATGGGAGCTAGCGAACAAGAGACCCAGTACTTC.